The present TCR beta chain was sequenced within a study of T cell responses to AZD1222 COVID-19 vaccine. Study-level points and caveats: When two AZD1222 doses had been given, Spike-specific TCR breadth and depth rose. White British ancestry dominated among donors, who included more females, and clonal diversity was possibly underestimated.

The CDR3 totals 18 residues. V lost 1 base, J lost 6 bases, and 7 bases stayed unmatched. The germline V gene has CDR1 SGHAT and CDR2 FQNNGV. Of note for this clone: The antigen is not known.

This table comes from immunoSEQ multiplex PCR, and its TCRdb copy is limited to in-frame clones, with some not included. This sample yields some 96,000 clones, of which 70% to 90% are seen a single time; about 3% belongs to the top ten. The material sequenced was peripheral blood, taken on day 0 of AZD1222 vaccination. The chain uses TRBV11-2 and TRBJ2-1; 15 positions match TRBD2. The TCR originated in an adult in good health. The CDR3 DNA is TGTGCCAGCAGCTTAGGGACTAGCGGGAGGGGCGCCGGCAATGAGCAGTTCTTC. This sequence encodes CASSLGTSGRGAGNEQFF.